This record concerns one TCR beta chain sequence. A much larger clone lies a single base off, so this may be a read error. The data are from a study of tumor and adjacent non-tumor tissue in lung cancer. Across the whole study: Aged 31 to 76 years, patients included roughly 10 men and about five women with stage I to III disease.

No cell sorting was done before RNA was extracted from the tissue. Three rounds of nested PCR, following a modified ARM-PCR protocol, produced the TCRbeta library. From the multiplex PCR reads, TCRdb called clonotypes with MiXCR, one entry per CDR3 protein. The sample records about 120,000 distinct CDR3 sequences, 66% being singletons. This CDR3 is built from 13 residues. Germline V CDR1 and CDR2: MNHNY, SVGAGI (reference sequence). What was sequenced was lung tumor tissue. The gene calls are TRBV6-6 and TRBJ1-1; no definite D call. The sequence came from a man aged 25-45 years with non-small cell lung cancer. CDR3 sequence reads: CASSYPNCNETFF. DNA for the CDR3: TGTGCCAGCAGTTACCCAAATTGCAATGAAACTTTCTTT.